The T cell receptor (beta chain) described here comes from a study of control samples from healthy donors and cancer patients. Assay used: immunoSEQ multiplex PCR; TCRdb lists only in-frame clones, some missing. The sample has 70,000 to 95,000 clones, under 95% seen once. Sequenced input: PBMCs. This receptor was taken from a woman in her thirties or forties with lung cancer.

CDR3 sequence reads: CASKGGTEAFF. The CDR3 DNA follows: TGTGCCAGTAAAGGGGGTACTGAAGCTTTCTTT. This chain connects TRBV19 to TRBJ1-1; D perhaps matches TRBD1 (6 bases). The CDR3 covers 11 residues. V was cut by 7 bases and J by 5 bases, with 8 bases left in between. Germline CDR1 and CDR2: LNHDA and SQIVND (reference sequence).